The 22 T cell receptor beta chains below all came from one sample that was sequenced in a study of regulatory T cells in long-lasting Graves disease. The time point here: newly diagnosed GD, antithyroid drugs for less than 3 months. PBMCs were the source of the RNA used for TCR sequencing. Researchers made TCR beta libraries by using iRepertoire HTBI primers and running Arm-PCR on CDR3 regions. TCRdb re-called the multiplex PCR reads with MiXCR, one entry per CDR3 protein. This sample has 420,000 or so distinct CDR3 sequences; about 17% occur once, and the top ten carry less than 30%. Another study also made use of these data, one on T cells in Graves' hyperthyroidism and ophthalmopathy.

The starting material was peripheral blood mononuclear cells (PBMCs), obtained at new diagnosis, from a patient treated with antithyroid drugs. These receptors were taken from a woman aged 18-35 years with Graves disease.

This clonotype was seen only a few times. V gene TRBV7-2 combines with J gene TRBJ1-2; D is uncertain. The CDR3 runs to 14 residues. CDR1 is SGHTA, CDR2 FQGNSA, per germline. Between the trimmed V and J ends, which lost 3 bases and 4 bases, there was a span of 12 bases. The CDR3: CASSLLGFSYGYTF. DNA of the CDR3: TGTGCCAGCAGCTTGCTCGGGTTCTCCTATGGCTACACCTTC.

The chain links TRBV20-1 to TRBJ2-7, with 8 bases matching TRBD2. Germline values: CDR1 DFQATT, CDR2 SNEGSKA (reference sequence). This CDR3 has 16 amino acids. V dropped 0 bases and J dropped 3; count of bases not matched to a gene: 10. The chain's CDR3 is CSARDLWDSGNYEQYF. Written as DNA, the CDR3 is TGCAGTGCTAGAGATCTCTGGGATAGCGGGAACTACGAGCAGTACTTC.

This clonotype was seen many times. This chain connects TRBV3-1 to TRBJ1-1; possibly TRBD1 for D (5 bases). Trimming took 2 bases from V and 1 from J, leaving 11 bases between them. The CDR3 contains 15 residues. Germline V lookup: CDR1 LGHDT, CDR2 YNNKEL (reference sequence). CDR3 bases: TGTGCCAGCAGCCAAACGGGACTGCCGAACACTGAAGCTTTCTTT. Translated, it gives CASSQTGLPNTEAFF.

The CDR3 sequence is CASSLGTGRYEKLFF. DNA for the CDR3: TGCGCCAGCAGCTTGGGGACAGGGAGGTATGAAAAACTGTTTTTT. The J gene is TRBJ1-4, the V gene TRBV5-1, with 8 bases aligning to TRBD1. With V trimmed by 0 bases and J by 6 bases, 4 bases remained unmatched. The V gene's germline CDR1 is SGHRS and CDR2 YFSETQ. CDR3 length equals 15 residues.

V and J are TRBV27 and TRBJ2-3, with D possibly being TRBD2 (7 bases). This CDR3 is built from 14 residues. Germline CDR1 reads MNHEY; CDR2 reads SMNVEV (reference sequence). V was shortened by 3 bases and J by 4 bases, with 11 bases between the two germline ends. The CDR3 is CASSLPGGSDTQYF. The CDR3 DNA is TGTGCCAGCAGTTTGCCGGGGGGCTCAGATACGCAGTATTTT.

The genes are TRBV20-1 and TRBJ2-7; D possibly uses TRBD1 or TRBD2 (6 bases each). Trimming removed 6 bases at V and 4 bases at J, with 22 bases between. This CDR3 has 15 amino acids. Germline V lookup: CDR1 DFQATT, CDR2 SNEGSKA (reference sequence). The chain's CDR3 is CSAAGDTRERYEQYF. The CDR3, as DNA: TGCAGTGCGGCAGGGGATACGCGGGAAAGGTACGAGCAGTACTTC.

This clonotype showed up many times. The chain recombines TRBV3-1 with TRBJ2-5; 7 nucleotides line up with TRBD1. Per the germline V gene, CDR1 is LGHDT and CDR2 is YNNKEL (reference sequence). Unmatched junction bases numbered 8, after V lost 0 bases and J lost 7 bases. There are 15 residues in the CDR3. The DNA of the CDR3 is TGTGCCAGCAGCCAAGAGGGGACAGCCCGGAGGACCCAGTACTTC. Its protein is CASSQEGTARRTQYF.

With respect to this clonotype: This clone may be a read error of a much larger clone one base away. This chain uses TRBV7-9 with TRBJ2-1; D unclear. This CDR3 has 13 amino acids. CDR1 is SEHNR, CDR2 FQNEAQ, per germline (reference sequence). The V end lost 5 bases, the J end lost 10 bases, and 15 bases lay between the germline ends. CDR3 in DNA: TGTGCCAGCAGCCAGGACGGAACTTACGAGCAGTTCTTC. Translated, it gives CASSQDGTYEQFF.

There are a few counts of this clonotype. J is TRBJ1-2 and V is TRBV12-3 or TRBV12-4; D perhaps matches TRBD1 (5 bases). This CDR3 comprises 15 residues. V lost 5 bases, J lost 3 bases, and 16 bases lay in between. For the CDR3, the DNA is TGTGCCAGCAGTGCCAGGGACGGGGGGGACTATGGCTACACCTTC. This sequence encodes CASSARDGGDYGYTF.

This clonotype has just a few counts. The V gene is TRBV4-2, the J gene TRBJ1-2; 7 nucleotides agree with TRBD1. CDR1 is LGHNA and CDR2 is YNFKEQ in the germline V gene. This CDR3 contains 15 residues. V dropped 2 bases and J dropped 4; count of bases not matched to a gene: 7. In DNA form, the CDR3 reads TGTGCCAGCAGCCAAATGACAGGGTTGAGCTATGGCTACACCTTC. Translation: CASSQMTGLSYGYTF.

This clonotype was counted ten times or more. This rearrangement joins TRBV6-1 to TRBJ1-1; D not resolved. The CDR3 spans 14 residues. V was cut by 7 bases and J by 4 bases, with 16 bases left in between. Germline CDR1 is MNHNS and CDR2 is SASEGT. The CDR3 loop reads CASTKLPWGTEAFF. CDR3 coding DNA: TGTGCCAGCACTAAGTTGCCCTGGGGCACTGAAGCTTTCTTT.

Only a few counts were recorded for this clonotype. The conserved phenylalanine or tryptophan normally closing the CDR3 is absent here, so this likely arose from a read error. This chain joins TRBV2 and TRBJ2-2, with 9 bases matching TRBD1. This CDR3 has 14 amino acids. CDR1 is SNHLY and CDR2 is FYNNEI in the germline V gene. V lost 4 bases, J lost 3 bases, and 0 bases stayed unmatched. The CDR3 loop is CASSGQGDTGELFY. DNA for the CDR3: TGTGCCAGCAGTGGACAGGGGGACACCGGGGAGCTGTTTTAT.

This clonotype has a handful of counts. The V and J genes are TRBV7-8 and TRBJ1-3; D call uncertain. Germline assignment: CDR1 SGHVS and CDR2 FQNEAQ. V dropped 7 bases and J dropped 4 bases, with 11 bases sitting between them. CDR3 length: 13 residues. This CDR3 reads CASNPDRGNTIYF. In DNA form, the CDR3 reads TGTGCCAGCAACCCCGACCGGGGAAACACCATATATTTT.

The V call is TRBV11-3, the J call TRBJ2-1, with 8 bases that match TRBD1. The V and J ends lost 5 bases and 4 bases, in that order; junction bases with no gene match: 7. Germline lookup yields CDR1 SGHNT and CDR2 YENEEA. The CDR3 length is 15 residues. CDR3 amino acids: CASSAGTGKYNEQFF. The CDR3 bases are TGTGCCAGCAGCGCTGGGACAGGAAAATACAATGAGCAGTTCTTC.

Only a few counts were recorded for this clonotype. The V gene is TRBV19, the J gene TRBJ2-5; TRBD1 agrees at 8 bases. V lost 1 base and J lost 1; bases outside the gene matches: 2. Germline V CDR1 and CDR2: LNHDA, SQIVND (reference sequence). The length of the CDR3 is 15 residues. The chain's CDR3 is CASSIAGQGQETQYF. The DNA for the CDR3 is TGTGCCAGTAGTATAGCCGGACAGGGCCAAGAGACCCAGTACTTC.

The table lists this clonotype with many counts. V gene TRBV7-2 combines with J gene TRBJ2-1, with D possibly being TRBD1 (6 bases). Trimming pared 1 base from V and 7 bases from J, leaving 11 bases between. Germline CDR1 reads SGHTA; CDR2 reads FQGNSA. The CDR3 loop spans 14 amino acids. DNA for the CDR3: TGTGCCAGCAGCTTAGTAGGGGGTGGGAATGAGCAGTTCTTC. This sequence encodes CASSLVGGGNEQFF.

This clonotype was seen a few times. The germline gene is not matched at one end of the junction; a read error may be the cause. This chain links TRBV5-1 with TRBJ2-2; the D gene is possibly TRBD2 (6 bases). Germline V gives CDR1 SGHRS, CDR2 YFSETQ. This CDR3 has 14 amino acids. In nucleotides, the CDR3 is TGTGCCAGCAGTCCGACTAGAAACACCGGGGAGCTGTTTTTT. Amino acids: CASSPTRNTGELFF.

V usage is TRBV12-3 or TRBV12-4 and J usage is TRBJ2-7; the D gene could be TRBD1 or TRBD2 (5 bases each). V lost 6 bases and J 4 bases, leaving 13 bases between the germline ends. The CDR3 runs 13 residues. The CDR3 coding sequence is TGTGCCAGCAGGGGCACTAGGGGTTACGAGCAGTACTTC. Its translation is CASRGTRGYEQYF.

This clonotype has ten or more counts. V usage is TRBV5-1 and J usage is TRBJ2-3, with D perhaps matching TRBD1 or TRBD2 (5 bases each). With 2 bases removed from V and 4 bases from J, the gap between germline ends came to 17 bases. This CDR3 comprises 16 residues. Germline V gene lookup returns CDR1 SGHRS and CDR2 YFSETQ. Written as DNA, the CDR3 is TGCGCCAGCAGCTTCAACTCCGCGAGGGGAGCAGATACGCAGTATTTT. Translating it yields CASSFNSARGADTQYF. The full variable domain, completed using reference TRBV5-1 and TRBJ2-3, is KAGVTQTPRYLIKTRGQQVTLSCSPISGHRSVSWYQQTPGQGLQFLFEYFSETQRNKGNFPGRFSGRQFSNSRSEMNVSTLELGDSALYLCASSFNSARGADTQYFGPGTRLTVL.

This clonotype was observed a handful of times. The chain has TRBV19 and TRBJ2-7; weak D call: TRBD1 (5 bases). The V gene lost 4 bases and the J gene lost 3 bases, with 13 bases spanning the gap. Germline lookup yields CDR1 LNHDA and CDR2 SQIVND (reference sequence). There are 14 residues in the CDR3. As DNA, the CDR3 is TGTGCCAGTAGTAACCAGGGTGAAGTCTACGAGCAGTACTTC. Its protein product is CASSNQGEVYEQYF.

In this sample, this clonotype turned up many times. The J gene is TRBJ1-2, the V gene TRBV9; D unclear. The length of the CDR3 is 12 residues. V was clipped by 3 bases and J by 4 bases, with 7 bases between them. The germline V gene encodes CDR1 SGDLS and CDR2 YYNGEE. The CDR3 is CASSGLGYGYTF. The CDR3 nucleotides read TGTGCCAGCAGCGGACTCGGCTATGGCTACACCTTC.

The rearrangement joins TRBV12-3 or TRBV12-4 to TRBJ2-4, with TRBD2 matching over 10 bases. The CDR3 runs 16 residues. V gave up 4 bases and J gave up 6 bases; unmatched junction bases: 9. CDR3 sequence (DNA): TGTGCCAGCAGTTACTCGCTAGCGGGAGAGGGAAACATTCAGTACTTC. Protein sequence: CASSYSLAGEGNIQYF.